A single T cell receptor (beta chain) is shown here with its context. Its antigen remains unknown. These data come from a study of cytomegalovirus exposure and HLA in healthy donors. Study conclusions and caveats: Rarity held for most TCR sequences, but there were some public TCRs that occurred in many donors. Earlier results showed most TCR beta V segments being productive about 87% or about 30% of the time. Later on, a genetic analysis was performed. It linked a missense variant in DCLRE1C with V- and J-gene trimming of TCR beta.

With 3 bases removed from V and 9 bases from J, the gap between germline ends came to 21 bases. This CDR3 is 16 amino acids long. Looked up from germline, CDR1 is LGHNA and CDR2 is YNFKEQ. PCR involved 60 Vbeta and 13 Jbeta primers. The protocol was immunoSEQ multiplex PCR, while the TCRdb copy is restricted to in-frame clones and leaves out a portion. The table has more than 150,000 clones, about 80% seen once. There were likely unrecorded immune exposures, though donors were nominally healthy when sampled. V gene TRBV4-2 combines with J gene TRBJ2-1; D possibly corresponds to TRBD2 (5 bases). Sample: PBMCs. The source is a man aged 35 to 55 in good health and CMV-seronegative. CDR3 DNA: TGTGCCAGCAGCCAGGACGACTACCTCAGCCGTGCTGAGCAGTTCTTC. It codes for CASSQDDYLSRAEQFF.